These 8 T cell receptor beta chains were sequenced from one sample in a study of T-cell memory formation after mild COVID-19 (dated by TCRdb to the early 2020s). The receptor library was made with 5' RACE. Sequenced using an Illumina NovaSeq 6000. TCRdb trimmed public reads at Q25 via fastp, called clones via MiXCR and kept in-frame beta chains. Rows are unified per CDR3 protein, each entry keeping the most common DNA and genes. The sample contains about 400,000 distinct CDR3 sequences, approximately 15% of them found a single time. The top ten hold 20% to 25% of the sample. Sequenced sample: PBMCs or a T cell subset sorted from them (not recorded which). Receptors were obtained from a man aged 18-30 years who had mild COVID-19 (a few samples of this study predate the infection). The sample titles of this study are shuffled in the database, so cell type and time point are left out; the donor was told from shared clones.

The chain employs TRBV25-1 and TRBJ2-1; D is perhaps TRBD2 (5 bases). The CDR3 sequence is 13 residues long. V gave up 10 bases and J gave up 0 bases, with 10 bases separating them. Germline V gene data show CDR1 as MGHDK and CDR2 as SYGVNS. In nucleotides, the CDR3 is TGTGCCATCAGCGGATCCTCCTACAATGAGCAGTTCTTC. Translation gives CAISGSSYNEQFF. The complete variable domain, with remaining parts taken from reference TRBV25-1 and TRBJ2-1, reads EADIYQTPRYLVIGTGKKITLECSQTMGHDKMYWYQQDPGMELHLIHYSYGVNSTEKGDLSSESTVSRIRTEHFPLTLESARPSHTSQYLCAISGSSYNEQFFGPGTRLTVL.

There are many counts of this clonotype. The V and J genes are TRBV3-1 and TRBJ2-3; D gene unclear. The CDR3 consists of 13 residues. Germline-derived CDR1 and CDR2 are LGHDT and YNNKEL (reference sequence). The V gene lost 0 bases and the J gene lost 2 bases, with 3 bases spanning the gap. CDR3 DNA: TGTGCCAGCAGCCAAGACTTCACAGATACGCAGTATTTT. Its protein product is CASSQDFTDTQYF.

V and J are TRBV6-6 and TRBJ2-7, with D hard to call. This CDR3 is built from 15 residues. Germline assignment: CDR1 MNHNY and CDR2 SVGAGI (reference sequence). Trimming left V 0 bases short and J 3 bases short, with 12 bases between. CDR3 in DNA: TGTGCCAGCAGTTACTCGGAAAGATTCGGCTACGAGCAGTACGTC. This encodes CASSYSERFGYEQYV.

The rearrangement uses TRBV5-1 and TRBJ1-1, with 7 bases fitting TRBD1. With 3 bases clipped from V and 5 bases from J, the junction kept 4 bases outside the gene matches. Germline V gene lookup returns CDR1 SGHRS and CDR2 YFSETQ. The CDR3 length is 13 residues. This chain's CDR3 is CASSSVRGTEAFF. CDR3 DNA sequence: TGCGCCAGCAGCTCCGTCAGGGGGACTGAAGCTTTCTTT. The full variable domain, in which reference TRBV5-1 and TRBJ1-1 provide the parts outside the CDR3, is KAGVTQTPRYLIKTRGQQVTLSCSPISGHRSVSWYQQTPGQGLQFLFEYFSETQRNKGNFPGRFSGRQFSNSRSEMNVSTLELGDSALYLCASSSVRGTEAFFGQGTRLTVV.

The chain combines TRBV6-2 or TRBV6-3 with TRBJ2-5; 8 nucleotides agree with TRBD2. Germline V gene lookup returns CDR1 MNHEY and CDR2 SVGEGT. The V and J ends lost 7 bases and 2 bases, in that order; junction bases with no gene match: 9. The length of the CDR3 is 15 residues. In DNA, the CDR3 is TGTGCCAGCACCACGGGGCGGGGGGCACAAGAGACCCAGTACTTC. Translation: CASTTGRGAQETQYF.

The chain is built from TRBV20-1 and TRBJ1-2; D is perhaps TRBD1 (5 bases). Between the trimmed V and J ends, which lost 1 base and 2 bases, there was a span of 11 bases. There are 14 residues in the CDR3. Germline V gives CDR1 DFQATT, CDR2 SNEGSKA (reference sequence). For the CDR3, the DNA is TGCAGTGCTAGAGGGAGGGACGGCAACTATGGCTACACCTTC. It specifies CSARGRDGNYGYTF.

This clonotype appeared a few times. The chain employs TRBV7-6 and TRBJ1-1; 10 bases agree with TRBD1. The V gene end was trimmed by 6 bases and the J gene end by 2 bases; junction bases not matched to a gene: 12. Germline V gene data show CDR1 as SGHVS and CDR2 as FNYEAQ. There are 17 residues in the CDR3. The chain's CDR3 is CASSLIRTGGNNTEAFF. CDR3 nucleotides: TGTGCCAGCAGTCTCATCCGGACAGGGGGGAACAACACTGAAGCTTTCTTT.

This clonotype was seen more than once but under ten times. The V and J genes are TRBV6-5 and TRBJ1-5, with D tentatively TRBD1 (6 bases). V lost 4 bases, J lost 3 bases, and 13 bases lay in between. Germline CDR1 is MNHEY and CDR2 is SVGAGI. The CDR3 extends over 15 amino acids. The CDR3: CASSSSTGSNQPQHF. As DNA, the CDR3 is TGTGCCAGCAGTTCCTCAACAGGGTCCAATCAGCCCCAGCATTTT.